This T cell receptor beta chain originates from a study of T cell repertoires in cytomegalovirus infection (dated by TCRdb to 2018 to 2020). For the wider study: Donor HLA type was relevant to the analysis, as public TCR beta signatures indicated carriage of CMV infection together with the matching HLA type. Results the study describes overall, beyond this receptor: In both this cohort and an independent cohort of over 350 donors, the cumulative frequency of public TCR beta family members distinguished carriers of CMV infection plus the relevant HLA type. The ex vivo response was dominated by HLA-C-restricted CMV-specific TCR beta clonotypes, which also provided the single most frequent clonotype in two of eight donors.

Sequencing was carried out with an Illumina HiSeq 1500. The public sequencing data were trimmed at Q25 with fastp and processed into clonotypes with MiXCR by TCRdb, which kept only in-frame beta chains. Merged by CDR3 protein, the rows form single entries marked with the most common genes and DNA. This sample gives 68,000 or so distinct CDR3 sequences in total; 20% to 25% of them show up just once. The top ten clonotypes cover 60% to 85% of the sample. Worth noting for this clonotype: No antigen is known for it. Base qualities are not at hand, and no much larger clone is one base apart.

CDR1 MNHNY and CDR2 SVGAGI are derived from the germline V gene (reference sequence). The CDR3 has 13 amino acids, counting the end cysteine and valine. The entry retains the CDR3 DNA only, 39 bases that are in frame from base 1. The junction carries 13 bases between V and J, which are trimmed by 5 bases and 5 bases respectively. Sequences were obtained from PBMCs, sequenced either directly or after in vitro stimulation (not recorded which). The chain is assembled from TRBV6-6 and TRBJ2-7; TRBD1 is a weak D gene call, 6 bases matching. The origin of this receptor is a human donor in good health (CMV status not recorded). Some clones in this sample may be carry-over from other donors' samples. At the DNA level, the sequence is TGTGCCAGCAGTCGACAGGTGACAGACGAGCAGTACGTC. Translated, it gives CASSRQVTDEQYV.